What follows is one T cell receptor beta chain and its context. The antigen is not known. Constant-segment-primed 5'RACE gave TCR alpha and TCR beta cDNA libraries with sample barcodes and UMIs. One entry per CDR3 protein, called by TCRdb with MiXCR from the 5' RACE reads. The table includes roughly 250,000 distinct CDR3 sequences, over 15% detected once. The data stem from a study of T-cell memory formation after mild COVID-19. V lost 5 bases, J lost 2 bases, and 13 bases lay in between. The CDR3 covers 15 residues. Germline values: CDR1 SGHVS, CDR2 FQNEAQ. Notes on the study in general: Cross-reactive memory appears to have joined, as suggested by some responding clones showing up in pre-infection memory.

This chain uses TRBV7-8 with TRBJ1-5; tentative D call: TRBD1 (5 bases). This clonotype originated in a man between 18 and 29 years old who had mild COVID-19 (a few samples of this study predate the infection). Cell type and time point are not known. Sample: PBMCs or a T cell subset sorted from them (not recorded which). CDR3 residues: CASSRWGGGNQPQHF. The CDR3 DNA reads as TGTGCCAGCAGCCGATGGGGGGGGGGCAATCAGCCCCAGCATTTT.